This T cell receptor (beta chain) was retrieved from a study of a mutant IDH1 vaccine in newly diagnosed glioma. For the study at large: There were about 62% males and 37.5% females among treated patients, whose mean age was approximately 44 years. Most patients had radiochemotherapy with temozolomide before enrollment; others had one alone.

With 0 bases removed from V and 6 bases from J, the gap between germline ends came to 14 bases. This CDR3 comprises 15 residues. CDR1 and CDR2 from the germline V gene are LGHNA and YNFKEQ. A word on this clone: Its specificity is unknown.

Time point reported: baseline, week 1 (first vaccination visit). Specified treatment: pre-vaccination baseline after standard-of-care therapy. New astrocytomas of WHO grade 3 or 4 that were IDH1-mutant and ATRX-lost were found in the donors. The study, taken as a whole, reports: Vaccine-induced responses were seen in 93.3% of patients, spanning several MHC alleles.

The protocol was immunoSEQ multiplex PCR, while the TCRdb copy is restricted to in-frame clones and leaves out a portion. The table lists tens of thousands of clones, 93% of them singletons. The sample was PBMCs, taken from a glioma patient treated with radiotherapy, temozolomide or both. This clonotype was obtained from a man aged 35-49 years with glioma. The V call is TRBV4-2, the J call TRBJ1-1, with D possibly matching TRBD1 (6 bases). The CDR3 sequence is CASSQDTRGKAEAFF. DNA for the CDR3: TGTGCCAGCAGCCAAGATACGAGGGGGAAGGCTGAAGCTTTCTTT.